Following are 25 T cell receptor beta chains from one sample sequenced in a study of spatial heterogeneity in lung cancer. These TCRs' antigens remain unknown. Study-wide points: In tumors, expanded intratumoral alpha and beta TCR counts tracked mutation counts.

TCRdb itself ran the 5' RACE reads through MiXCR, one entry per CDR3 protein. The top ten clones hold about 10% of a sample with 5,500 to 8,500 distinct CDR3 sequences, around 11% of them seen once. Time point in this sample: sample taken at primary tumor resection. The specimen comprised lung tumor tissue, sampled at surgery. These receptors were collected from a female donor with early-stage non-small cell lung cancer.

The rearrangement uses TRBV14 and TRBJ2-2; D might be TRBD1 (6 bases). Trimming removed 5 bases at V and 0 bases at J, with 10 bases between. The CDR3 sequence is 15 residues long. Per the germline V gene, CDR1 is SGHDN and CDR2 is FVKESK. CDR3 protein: CASSSRTANTGELFF. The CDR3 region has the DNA TGTGCCAGCAGCTCGCGGACAGCGAACACCGGGGAGCTGTTTTTT.

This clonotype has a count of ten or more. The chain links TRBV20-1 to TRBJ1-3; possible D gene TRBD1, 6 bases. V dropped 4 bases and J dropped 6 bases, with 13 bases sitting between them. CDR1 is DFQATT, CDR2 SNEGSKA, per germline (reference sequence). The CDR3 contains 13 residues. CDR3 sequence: CSATRQALNTIYF. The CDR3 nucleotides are TGCAGTGCTACACGACAGGCTCTAAACACCATATATTTT.

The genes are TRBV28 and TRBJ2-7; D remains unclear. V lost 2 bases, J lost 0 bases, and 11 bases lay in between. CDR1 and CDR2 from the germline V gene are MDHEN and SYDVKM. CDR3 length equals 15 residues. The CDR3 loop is CASSLASLFSYEQYF. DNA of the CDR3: TGTGCCAGCAGTTTAGCTTCTCTCTTCTCCTACGAGCAGTACTTC.

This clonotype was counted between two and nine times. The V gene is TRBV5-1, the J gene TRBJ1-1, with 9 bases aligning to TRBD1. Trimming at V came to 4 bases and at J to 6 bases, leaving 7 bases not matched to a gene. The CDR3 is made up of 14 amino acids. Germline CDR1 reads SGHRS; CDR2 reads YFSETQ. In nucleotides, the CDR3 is TGCGCCAGCAGCCCGACAGGGGGAGTGGCTGAAGCTTTCTTT. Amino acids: CASSPTGGVAEAFF. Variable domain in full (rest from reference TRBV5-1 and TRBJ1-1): KAGVTQTPRYLIKTRGQQVTLSCSPISGHRSVSWYQQTPGQGLQFLFEYFSETQRNKGNFPGRFSGRQFSNSRSEMNVSTLELGDSALYLCASSPTGGVAEAFFGQGTRLTVV.

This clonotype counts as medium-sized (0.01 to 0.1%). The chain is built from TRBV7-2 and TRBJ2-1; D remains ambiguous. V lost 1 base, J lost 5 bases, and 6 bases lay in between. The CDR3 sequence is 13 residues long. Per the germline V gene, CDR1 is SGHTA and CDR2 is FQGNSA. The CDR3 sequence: CASSLGADNEQFF. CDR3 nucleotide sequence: TGTGCCAGCAGCTTAGGTGCAGACAATGAGCAGTTCTTC.

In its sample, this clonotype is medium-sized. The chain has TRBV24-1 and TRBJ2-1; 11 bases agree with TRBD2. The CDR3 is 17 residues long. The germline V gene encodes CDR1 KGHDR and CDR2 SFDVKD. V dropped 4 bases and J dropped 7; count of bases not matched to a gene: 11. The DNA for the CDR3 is TGTGCCACCAGTGACTCTCCACTAGCGGGGGTAAGGAATGAGCAGTTCTTC. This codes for CATSDSPLAGVRNEQFF.

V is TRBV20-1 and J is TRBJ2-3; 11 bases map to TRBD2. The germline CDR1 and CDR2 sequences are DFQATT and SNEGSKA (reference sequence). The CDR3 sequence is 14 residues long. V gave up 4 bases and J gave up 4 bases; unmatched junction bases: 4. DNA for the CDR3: TGCAGTGCTATTCTAGCGGGGGGCCCAGATACGCAGTATTTT. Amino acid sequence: CSAILAGGPDTQYF.

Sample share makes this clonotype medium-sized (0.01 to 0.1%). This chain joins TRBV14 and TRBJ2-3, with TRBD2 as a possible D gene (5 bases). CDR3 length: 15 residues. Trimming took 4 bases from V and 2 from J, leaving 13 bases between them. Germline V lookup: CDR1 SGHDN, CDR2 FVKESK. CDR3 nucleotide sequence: TGTGCCAGCAGCCGAGGGATGAGAGACACAGATACGCAGTATTTT. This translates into CASSRGMRDTDTQYF.

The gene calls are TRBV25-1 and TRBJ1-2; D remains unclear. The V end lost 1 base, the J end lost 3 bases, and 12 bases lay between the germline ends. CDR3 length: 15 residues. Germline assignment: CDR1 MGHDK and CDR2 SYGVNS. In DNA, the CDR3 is TGTGCCAGCAGTGAATGGCTCACGGGCCACTATGGCTACACCTTC. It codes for CASSEWLTGHYGYTF.

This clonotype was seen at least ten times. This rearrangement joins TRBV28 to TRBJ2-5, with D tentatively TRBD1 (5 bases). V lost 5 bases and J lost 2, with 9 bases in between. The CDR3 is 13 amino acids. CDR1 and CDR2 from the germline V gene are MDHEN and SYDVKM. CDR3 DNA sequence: TGTGCCAGCAGTATCCCAGGGCAAGAGACCCAGTACTTC. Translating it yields CASSIPGQETQYF.

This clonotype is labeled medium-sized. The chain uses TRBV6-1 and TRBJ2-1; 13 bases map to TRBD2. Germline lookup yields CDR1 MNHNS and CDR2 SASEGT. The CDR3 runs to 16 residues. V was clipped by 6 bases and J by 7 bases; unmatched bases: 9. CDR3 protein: CASSRTSGGFGNEQFF. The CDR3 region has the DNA TGTGCCAGCAGCCGGACTAGCGGGGGATTCGGTAATGAGCAGTTCTTC.

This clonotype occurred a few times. For the CDR3, the DNA is TGCAGTGCCGGACAGGGGGCAAGCTCCTACGAGCAGTACTTC. Translating it yields CSAGQGASSYEQYF. The chain combines TRBV20-1 with TRBJ2-7; 11 bases map to TRBD1. In germline, CDR1 is DFQATT, CDR2 SNEGSKA (reference sequence). This CDR3 comprises 14 residues. V dropped 6 bases and J dropped 0; count of bases not matched to a gene: 4.

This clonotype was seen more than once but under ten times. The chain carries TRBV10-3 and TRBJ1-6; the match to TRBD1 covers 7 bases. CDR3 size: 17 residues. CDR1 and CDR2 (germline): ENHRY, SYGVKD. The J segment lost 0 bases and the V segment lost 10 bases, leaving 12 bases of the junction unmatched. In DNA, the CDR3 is TGTGCCAGTTCGGCGACAGGGCAAAGCTCCTATAATTCACCCCTCCACTTT. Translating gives CASSATGQSSYNSPLHF.

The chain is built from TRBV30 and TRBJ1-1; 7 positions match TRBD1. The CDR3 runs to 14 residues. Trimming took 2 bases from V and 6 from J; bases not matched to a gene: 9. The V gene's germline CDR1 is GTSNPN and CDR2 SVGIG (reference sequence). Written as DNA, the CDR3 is TGTGCCTGGAGTAAGATCACAGGGGACCCTGAAGCTTTCTTT. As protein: CAWSKITGDPEAFF.

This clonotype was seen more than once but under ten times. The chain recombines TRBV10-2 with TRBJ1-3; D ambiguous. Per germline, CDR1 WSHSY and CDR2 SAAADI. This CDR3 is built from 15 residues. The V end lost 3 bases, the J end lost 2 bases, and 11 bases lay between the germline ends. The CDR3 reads CASSDRWNTGNTIYF. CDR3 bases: TGCGCCAGCAGTGACCGGTGGAACACTGGAAACACCATATATTTT.

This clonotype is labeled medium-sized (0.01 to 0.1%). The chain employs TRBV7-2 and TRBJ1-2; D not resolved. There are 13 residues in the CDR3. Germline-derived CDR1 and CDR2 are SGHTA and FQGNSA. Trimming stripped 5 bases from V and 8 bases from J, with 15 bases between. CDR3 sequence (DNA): TGTGCCAGCAGCCCCCTCCTACAGAGAGGCTACACCTTC. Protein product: CASSPLLQRGYTF.

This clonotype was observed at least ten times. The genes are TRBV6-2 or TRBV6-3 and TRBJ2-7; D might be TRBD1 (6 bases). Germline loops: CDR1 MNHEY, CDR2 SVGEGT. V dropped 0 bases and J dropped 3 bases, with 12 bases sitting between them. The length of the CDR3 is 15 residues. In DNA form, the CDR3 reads TGTGCCAGCAGTTACTCGGGCAGGGGTAACTACGAGCAGTACTTC. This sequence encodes CASSYSGRGNYEQYF.

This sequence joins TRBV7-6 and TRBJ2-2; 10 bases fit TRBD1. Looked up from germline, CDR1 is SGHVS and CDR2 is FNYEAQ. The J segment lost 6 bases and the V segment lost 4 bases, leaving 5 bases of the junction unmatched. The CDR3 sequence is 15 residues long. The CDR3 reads CASSSTGGRAGELFF. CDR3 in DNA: TGTGCCAGCAGCTCGACAGGGGGCAGGGCCGGGGAGCTGTTTTTT.

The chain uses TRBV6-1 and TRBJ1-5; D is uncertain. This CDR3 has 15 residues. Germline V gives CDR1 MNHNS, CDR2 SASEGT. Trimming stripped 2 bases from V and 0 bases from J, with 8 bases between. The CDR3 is CASSETAYSNQPQHF. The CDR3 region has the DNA TGTGCCAGCAGTGAAACAGCCTATAGCAATCAGCCCCAGCATTTT.

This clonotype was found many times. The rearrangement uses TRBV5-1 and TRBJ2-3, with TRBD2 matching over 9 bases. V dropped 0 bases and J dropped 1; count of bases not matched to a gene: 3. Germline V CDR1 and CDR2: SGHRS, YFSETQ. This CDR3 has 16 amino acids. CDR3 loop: CASSLGVAGGTDTQYF. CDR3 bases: TGCGCCAGCAGCTTGGGAGTAGCGGGGGGCACAGATACGCAGTATTTT.

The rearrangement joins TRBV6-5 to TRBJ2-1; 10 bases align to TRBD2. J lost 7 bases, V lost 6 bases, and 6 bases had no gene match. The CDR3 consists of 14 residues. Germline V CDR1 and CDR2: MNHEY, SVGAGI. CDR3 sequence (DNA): TGTGCCAGCAGAGGGACTAGCGTCAATAATGAGCAGTTCTTC. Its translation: CASRGTSVNNEQFF.

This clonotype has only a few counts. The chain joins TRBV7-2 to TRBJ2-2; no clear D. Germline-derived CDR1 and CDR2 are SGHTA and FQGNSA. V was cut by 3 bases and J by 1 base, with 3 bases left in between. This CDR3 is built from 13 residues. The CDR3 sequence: CASSFMNTGELFF. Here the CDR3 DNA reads TGTGCCAGCAGCTTTATGAACACCGGGGAGCTGTTTTTT.

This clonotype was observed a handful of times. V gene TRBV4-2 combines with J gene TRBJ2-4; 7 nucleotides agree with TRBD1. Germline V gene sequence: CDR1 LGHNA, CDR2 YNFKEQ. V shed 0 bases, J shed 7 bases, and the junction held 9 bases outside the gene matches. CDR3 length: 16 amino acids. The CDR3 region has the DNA TGTGCCAGCAGCCAAGAACACGACAGGGCTCGGAACATTCAGTACTTC. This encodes CASSQEHDRARNIQYF.

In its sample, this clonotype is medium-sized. The CDR3 sequence: CASRTPEVIYEQYF. For the CDR3, the DNA is TGTGCCAGCAGAACCCCGGAAGTTATCTACGAGCAGTACTTC. The chain joins TRBV6-2 or TRBV6-3 to TRBJ2-7; D gene uncertain. Per the germline V gene, CDR1 is MNHEY and CDR2 is SVGEGT. The V end lost 6 bases, the J end lost 3 bases, and 15 bases lay between the germline ends. This CDR3 comprises 14 residues.

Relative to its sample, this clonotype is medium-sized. The CDR3 here is CSASPGYTF. In nucleotides, the CDR3 is TGCAGTGCTAGTCCTGGCTACACCTTC. This chain joins TRBV20-1 and TRBJ1-2; D unclear. The CDR3 extends over 9 amino acids. The germline CDR1 and CDR2 sequences are DFQATT and SNEGSKA (reference sequence). V lost 3 bases and J 7 bases, leaving 3 bases between the germline ends.